The 18 T cell receptor beta chains below all came from one sample that was sequenced in a study of identical twins. TCRdb re-called the 5' RACE reads with MiXCR, one entry per CDR3 protein. The sample holds more than 250,000 distinct CDR3 sequences, 8% to 9% seen once. This same sample was also taken into another study, of yellow fever vaccine responses in identical twins.

Sequencing was carried out using memory (CD45RO+) T cells sorted from blood. The receptors were gathered from a young woman in good health.

This clonotype was detected a few times. This chain uses TRBV3-1 with TRBJ1-1; no definite D call. Trimming took 0 bases from V and 1 from J, leaving 6 bases between them. CDR1 is LGHDT and CDR2 is YNNKEL in the germline V gene (reference sequence). The length of the CDR3 is 14 residues. The CDR3 DNA reads as TGTGCCAGCAGCCAAGACCTGACGAACACTGAAGCTTTCTTT. Its translation: CASSQDLTNTEAFF. The full variable domain, its missing parts supplied by reference TRBV3-1 and TRBJ1-1, is DTAVSQTPKYLVTQMGNDKSIKCEQNLGHDTMYWYKQDSKKFLKIMFSYNNKELIINETVPNRFSPKSPDKAHLNLHINSLELGDSAVYFCASSQDLTNTEAFFGQGTRLTVV.

This clonotype was recorded many times. V gene TRBV20-1 combines with J gene TRBJ1-2; unclear D gene. Germline lookup yields CDR1 DFQATT and CDR2 SNEGSKA (reference sequence). The CDR3 length is 13 residues. V shed 5 bases and J shed 0 bases, with 10 bases lying between them. The CDR3 is CSAPAAANYGYTF. In nucleotides, the CDR3 is TGCAGTGCTCCGGCGGCAGCTAACTATGGCTACACCTTC.

This clonotype was detected only a few times. This chain links TRBV6-1 with TRBJ1-5, with 9 bases matching TRBD1. This CDR3 region has 15 residues. V shed 5 bases, J shed 6 bases, and the junction held 8 bases outside the gene matches. The germline CDR1 and CDR2 sequences are MNHNS and SASEGT. The chain's CDR3 is CASSKDRGHSQPQHF. In DNA form, the CDR3 reads TGTGCCAGCAGTAAGGACAGGGGACACAGTCAGCCCCAGCATTTT.

This clonotype was seen a few times. This chain uses TRBV12-3 or TRBV12-4 with TRBJ1-1, with D uncertain. The length of the CDR3 is 10 residues. The V and J ends lost 9 bases and 1 base respectively, with 3 bases between them. The DNA for the CDR3 is TGTGCCAGTTCGAACACTGAAGCTTTCTTT. This translates into CASSNTEAFF.

This clonotype was seen a few times. The chain recombines TRBV7-8 with TRBJ2-7; D may be TRBD2 (5 bases). This CDR3 contains 14 residues. Per germline, CDR1 SGHVS and CDR2 FQNEAQ. V lost 5 bases and J lost 3, with 14 bases in between. In nucleotides, the CDR3 is TGTGCCAGCAGCCTGTCTAGCCGCGTCTACGAGCAGTACTTC. Translated, it gives CASSLSSRVYEQYF.

The V gene is TRBV20-1, the J gene TRBJ2-4; D is uncertain. The germline gives CDR1 DFQATT, CDR2 SNEGSKA (reference sequence). The CDR3 sequence is 17 residues long. V was pared by 0 bases and J by 1 base, with 16 bases between. The CDR3 DNA is TGCAGTGCTAGAGATCATAGAGTCGTAGGGGCCAAAAACATTCAGTACTTC. Its protein is CSARDHRVVGAKNIQYF.

This clonotype was seen repeatedly, ten times or more. V usage is TRBV5-1 and J usage is TRBJ2-7; unclear D gene. This CDR3 region has 13 residues. V lost 4 bases and J lost 0, with 8 bases in between. The germline CDR1 and CDR2 sequences are SGHRS and YFSETQ. CDR3 in amino acids: CASSLQSSYEQYF. The CDR3 nucleotides read TGCGCCAGCAGCCTCCAGTCCTCCTACGAGCAGTACTTC.

This clonotype was found a few times. The chain combines TRBV6-1 with TRBJ2-3; D might be TRBD1 (5 bases). Per germline, CDR1 MNHNS and CDR2 SASEGT. V shed 8 bases and J shed 6 bases, with 18 bases lying between them. This CDR3 is 14 amino acids long. The CDR3 DNA sequence: TGTGCCAGCTCTACCGCAGGGCATGCGGATACGCAGTATTTT. It yields the protein CASSTAGHADTQYF.

This clonotype occurred many times. This chain uses TRBV7-8 with TRBJ2-7; D gene unclear. V lost 1 base, J lost 0 bases, and 10 bases lay in between. From germline, CDR1 is SGHVS and CDR2 FQNEAQ. The CDR3 runs 15 residues. The CDR3 loop is CASSLDVRSSYEQYF. In nucleotides, the CDR3 is TGTGCCAGCAGCTTAGATGTCAGGAGCTCCTACGAGCAGTACTTC.

This chain joins TRBV11-2 and TRBJ2-1; no firm D call. The CDR3 extends over 15 amino acids. Germline CDR1 SGHAT, CDR2 FQNNGV. Trimming cost V 2 bases and J 4 bases, with 12 bases left between them. The CDR3 region is CASSLRSATYNEQFF. The DNA for the CDR3 is TGTGCCAGCAGCTTACGGAGTGCAACATACAATGAGCAGTTCTTC.

This chain uses TRBV7-8 with TRBJ1-5, with TRBD1 matching over 9 bases. The CDR3 sequence is 16 residues long. With V trimmed by 2 bases and J by 5 bases, 7 bases remained unmatched. Germline assignment: CDR1 SGHVS and CDR2 FQNEAQ. The CDR3 DNA sequence: TGTGCCAGCAGCTTACTCCTCACAGGGGGCTATCAGCCCCAGCATTTT. This gives the protein CASSLLLTGGYQPQHF. The full variable domain, completed using reference TRBV7-8 and TRBJ1-5, is GAGVSQSPRYKVAKRGQDVALRCDPISGHVSLFWYQQALGQGPEFLTYFQNEAQLDKSGLPSDRFFAERPEGSVSTLKIQRTQQEDSAVYLCASSLLLTGGYQPQHFGDGTRLSIL.

This chain connects TRBV5-1 to TRBJ2-1; D gene uncertain. Germline V gene lookup returns CDR1 SGHRS and CDR2 YFSETQ. Trimming removed 0 bases from V and 8 bases from J, with 6 bases in between. The CDR3 consists of 12 residues. Here the CDR3 DNA reads TGCGCCAGCAGCTTGGCCCTGGATGAGCAGTTCTTC. Translated, it gives CASSLALDEQFF.

This clonotype has at least ten counts. The V and J genes are TRBV10-3 and TRBJ1-1; 7 positions match TRBD1. Germline V gene sequence: CDR1 ENHRY, CDR2 SYGVKD. V was clipped by 6 bases and J by 7 bases; unmatched bases: 5. There are 12 residues in the CDR3. DNA of the CDR3: TGTGCCATCAGAAGGGGGCAGGGTGAAGCTTTCTTT. Protein product: CAIRRGQGEAFF.

This clonotype was recorded at least ten times. The chain recombines TRBV12-3 or TRBV12-4 with TRBJ2-3; D call uncertain. This CDR3 comprises 13 residues. V dropped 3 bases and J dropped 5 bases, with 9 bases sitting between them. CDR3 residues: CASSFEGRDTQYF. The DNA of the CDR3 is TGTGCCAGCAGTTTTGAAGGGCGAGATACGCAGTATTTT.

V is TRBV2 and J is TRBJ2-5; 10 nucleotides align to TRBD2. The J segment lost 3 bases and the V segment lost 3 bases, leaving 4 bases of the junction unmatched. This CDR3 spans 15 amino acids. Germline lookup yields CDR1 SNHLY and CDR2 FYNNEI. Here the CDR3 DNA reads TGTGCCAGCAGTGATCCCAGCGGGAGGGAAGAGACCCAGTACTTC. Its protein product is CASSDPSGREETQYF.

This clonotype showed up just a few times. The chain is built from TRBV7-9 and TRBJ1-4, with D unclear. V lost 3 bases to trimming and J lost 8 bases, with 10 bases between them. This CDR3 contains 13 residues. Germline-derived CDR1 and CDR2 are SEHNR and FQNEAQ (reference sequence). CDR3: CASSFKVGEKLFF. CDR3 DNA: TGTGCCAGCAGCTTTAAAGTAGGAGAAAAACTGTTTTTT.

This clonotype has at least ten counts. CDR3 bases: TGTGCCAGCAGCCAAACGGACAGGGACGGTTCACCCCTCCACTTT. Translated: CASSQTDRDGSPLHF. This chain joins TRBV14 and TRBJ1-6; 8 nucleotides line up with TRBD1. CDR3 length: 15 residues. Germline V gene data show CDR1 as SGHDN and CDR2 as FVKESK. The V gene end was trimmed by 2 bases and the J gene end by 9 bases; junction bases not matched to a gene: 6.

The chain is built from TRBV5-6 and TRBJ2-1; 7 nucleotides agree with TRBD2. Germline CDR1 SGHDT, CDR2 YYEEEE. V lost 7 bases to trimming and J lost 9 bases; unmatched junction nucleotides: 10. This CDR3 spans 13 amino acids. The CDR3: CASWEGGLGEQFF. CDR3 bases: TGTGCCAGCTGGGAGGGAGGCTTGGGTGAGCAGTTCTTC.